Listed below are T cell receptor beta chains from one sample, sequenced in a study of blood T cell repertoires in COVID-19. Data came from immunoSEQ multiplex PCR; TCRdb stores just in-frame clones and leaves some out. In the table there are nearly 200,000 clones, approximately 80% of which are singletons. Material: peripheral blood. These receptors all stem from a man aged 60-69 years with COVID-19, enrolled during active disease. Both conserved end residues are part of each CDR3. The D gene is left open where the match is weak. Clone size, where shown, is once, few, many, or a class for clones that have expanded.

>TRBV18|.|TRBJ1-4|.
CASSPGPGGTEKLFF
TGTGCCAGCTCACCAGGCCCAGGTGGAACTGAAAAACTGTTTTTT
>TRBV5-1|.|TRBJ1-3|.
CASSLRQATGNTIYF
TGCGCCAGCAGCTTACGACAGGCCACTGGAAACACCATATATTTT
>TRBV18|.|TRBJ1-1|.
CASSPRQDMNTEAFF
TGTGCCAGCTCACCTAGACAGGATATGAACACTGAAGCTTTCTTT
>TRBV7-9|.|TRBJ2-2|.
CASSHTVANTGELFF
TGTGCCAGCAGCCATACAGTCGCGAACACCGGGGAGCTGTTTTTT
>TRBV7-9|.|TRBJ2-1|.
CASSVSRGGDEQFF
TGTGCCAGCAGCGTGTCGAGGGGGGGCGATGAGCAGTTCTTC
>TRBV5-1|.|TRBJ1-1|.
CASSFDGLNTEAFF
TGCGCCAGCAGCTTCGACGGACTTAACACTGAAGCTTTCTTT
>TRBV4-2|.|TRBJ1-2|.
CASSQQGYGYTF
TGTGCCAGCAGCCAGCAGGGTTATGGCTACACCTTC
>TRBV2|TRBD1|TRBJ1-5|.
CASSGLTGGGQPQHF
TGTGCCAGCAGCGGTCTAACAGGGGGCGGTCAGCCCCAGCATTTT
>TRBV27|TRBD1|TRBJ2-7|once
CASSLLDRDYEQYF
TGTGCCAGCAGTTTACTGGACAGGGACTACGAGCAGTACTTC
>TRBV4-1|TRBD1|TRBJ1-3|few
CASSRTTGAGNTIYF
TGCGCCAGCAGCCGGACGACAGGGGCTGGAAACACCATATATTTT
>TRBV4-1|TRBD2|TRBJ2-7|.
CASSQDWASGGPLSYEQYF
TGCGCCAGCAGCCAAGATTGGGCTAGCGGGGGCCCGCTATCCTACGAGCAGTACTTC
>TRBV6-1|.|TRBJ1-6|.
CASSGRGTVDNSPLHF
TGTGCCAGCAGTGGTAGGGGCACGGTCGATAATTCACCCCTCCACTTT
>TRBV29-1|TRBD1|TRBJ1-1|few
CSVSRQGFTEAFF
TGCAGCGTTTCAAGACAGGGGTTCACTGAAGCTTTCTTT
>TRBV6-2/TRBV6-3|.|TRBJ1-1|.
CASSGQIMNTEAFF
TGTGCCAGCAGTGGACAGATAATGAACACTGAAGCTTTCTTT
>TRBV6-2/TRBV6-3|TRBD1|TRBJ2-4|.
CASSSGTDKNIQYF
TGTGCCAGCAGTTCCGGGACAGACAAAAACATTCAGTACTTC
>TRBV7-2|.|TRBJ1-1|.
CASSLAVSRAHTEAFF
TGTGCCAGCAGCTTAGCGGTAAGCAGGGCTCACACTGAAGCTTTCTTT
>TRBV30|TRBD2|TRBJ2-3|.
CAWSAGRAPDTQYF
TGTGCCTGGAGTGCCGGGAGGGCCCCGGATACGCAGTATTTT
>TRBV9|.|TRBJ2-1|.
CASSVADTSSYNEQFF
TGTGCCAGCAGCGTAGCTGACACTAGCTCCTACAATGAGCAGTTCTTC
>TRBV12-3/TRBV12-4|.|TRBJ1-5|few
CASSHRFAQHF
TGTGCCAGCAGTCACAGATTTGCCCAGCATTTT
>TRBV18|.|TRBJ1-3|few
CASSPPRGVAGNTIYF
TGTGCCAGCTCACCGCCCAGGGGTGTAGCTGGAAACACCATATATTTT
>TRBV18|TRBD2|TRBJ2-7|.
CASSPATSGEQYF
TGTGCCAGCTCACCGGCGACTAGCGGCGAGCAGTACTTC
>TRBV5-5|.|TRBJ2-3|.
CASSSTRQGIRDTQYF
TGTGCCAGCAGCTCGACTAGACAGGGTATTCGAGATACGCAGTATTTT
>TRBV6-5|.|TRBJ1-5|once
CASSPPGNQPQHF
TGTGCCAGCAGCCCGCCGGGGAATCAGCCCCAGCATTTT
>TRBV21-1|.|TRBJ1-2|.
CASSKDGQTGGNGYTF
TGTGCCAGCAGCAAAGATGGTCAGACAGGGGGAAATGGCTACACCTTC
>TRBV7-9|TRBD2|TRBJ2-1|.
CASSPVAGGRRPSDEQFF
TGTGCCAGCAGCCCGGTCGCGGGAGGCCGGAGGCCCTCGGATGAGCAGTTCTTC
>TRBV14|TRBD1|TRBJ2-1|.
CASSQGGGQGLFAKGLEQFF
TGTGCCAGCAGCCAAGGTGGGGGACAGGGACTATTTGCTAAAGGTTTAGAGCAGTTCTTC
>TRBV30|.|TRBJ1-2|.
CAWSRGNYGYTF
TGTGCCTGGAGTAGGGGTAACTATGGCTACACCTTC
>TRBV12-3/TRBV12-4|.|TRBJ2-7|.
CASSFRSTYEQYF
TGTGCCAGCAGTTTCCGCAGTACCTACGAGCAGTACTTC
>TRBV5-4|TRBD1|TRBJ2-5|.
CASSSRTGVETQYF
TGTGCCAGCAGCTCCCGGACAGGGGTAGAGACCCAGTACTTC
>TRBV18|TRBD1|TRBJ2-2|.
CASSPTWDRVPTGELFF
TGTGCCAGCTCACCAACCTGGGACAGGGTACCTACCGGGGAGCTGTTTTTT
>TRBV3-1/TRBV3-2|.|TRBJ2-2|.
CASSQDQGRTGELFF
TGTGCCAGCAGCCAAGATCAGGGCCGGACCGGGGAGCTGTTTTTT
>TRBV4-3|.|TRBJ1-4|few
CASSQRLVNTGTTNEKLFF
TGCGCCAGCAGCCAAAGGTTGGTGAATACAGGAACAACTAATGAAAAACTGTTTTTT
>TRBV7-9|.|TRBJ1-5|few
CASSFQQNQPQHF
TGTGCCAGCAGCTTTCAACAGAATCAGCCCCAGCATTTT
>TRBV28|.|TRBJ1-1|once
CASSATGRGALNTEAFF
TGTGCCAGCAGCGCCACAGGGCGAGGGGCCTTGAACACTGAAGCTTTCTTT
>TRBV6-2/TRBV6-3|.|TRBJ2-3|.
CASSYTAGTTEGMDTQYF
TGTGCCAGCAGTTACACGGCCGGGACAACGGAAGGGATGGATACGCAGTATTTT
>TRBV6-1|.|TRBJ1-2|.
CASSPDYGYTF
TGTGCCAGCTCCCCGGACTATGGCTACACCTTC
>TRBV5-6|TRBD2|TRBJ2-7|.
CASTATGISGYEQYF
TGTGCCAGCACCGCTACCGGGATTAGCGGGTACGAGCAGTACTTC
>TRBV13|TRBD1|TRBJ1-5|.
CASSLRGQGASNQPQHF
TGTGCCAGCAGCTTAAGGGGACAGGGGGCGAGCAATCAGCCCCAGCATTTT
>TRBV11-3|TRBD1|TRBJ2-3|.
CASSHTGGRTQYF
TGTGCCAGCAGCCATACAGGGGGTCGTACGCAGTATTTT
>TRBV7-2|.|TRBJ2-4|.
CASSLDLILRVAKNIQYF
TGTGCCAGCAGCTTAGATCTGATCCTCCGGGTAGCCAAAAACATTCAGTACTTC
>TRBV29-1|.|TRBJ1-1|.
CSVEDALDAEAFF
TGCAGCGTTGAAGACGCCCTAGACGCTGAAGCTTTCTTT
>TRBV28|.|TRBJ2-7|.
CASSSPGTFSLYEQYF
TGTGCCAGCAGCTCCCCTGGGACATTTAGTTTGTACGAGCAGTACTTC
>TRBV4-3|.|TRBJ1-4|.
CASSQDPGEKLFF
TGCGCCAGCAGCCAAGATCCCGGTGAAAAACTGTTTTTT
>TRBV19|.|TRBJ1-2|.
CASSRGQIYGYTF
TGTGCCAGTAGTAGAGGACAGATCTATGGCTACACCTTC
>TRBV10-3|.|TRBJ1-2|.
CAITHGGTQQSGYTF
TGTGCCATCACCCACGGGGGGACCCAACAAAGCGGCTACACCTTC